This T cell receptor (beta chain) was identified during a study of shared clonotypes between healthy human individuals. Sequenced by immunoSEQ multiplex PCR; TCRdb stores in-frame clones only, minus some. The sample lists millions of clones, over 85% seen once, with 0.35% to 0.45% in the top ten. The V segment lost 6 bases and the J segment 3 bases; nucleotides outside the gene matches: 7. The germline gives CDR1 SGHRS, CDR2 YFSETQ. CDR3 size: 14 residues. Naive CD4+ cells were CD45RA-selected; the remaining cells were memory. Study observations and caveats: Represented diversity, genetic and exposure-history alike, was limited by few donors. Sharing across a handful of donors was seen in around 5% of naive CD4 clonotypes.

A remark on this clone: Its specificity is not known.

This clonotype was sampled from a man between 18 and 29 years old in good health. Some clones in this sample may be carry-over from other donors' samples. Sample: naive CD4+ T cells from PBMCs. The subset here: CD45RA+ positively selected. V gene TRBV5-1 combines with J gene TRBJ2-7, with 9 nucleotides matching TRBD1. CDR3 region: CASNPGQGFYEQYF. The CDR3 DNA follows: TGCGCCAGCAACCCTGGACAGGGGTTCTACGAGCAGTACTTC. Complete variable domain (other parts from reference TRBV5-1 and TRBJ2-7): KAGVTQTPRYLIKTRGQQVTLSCSPISGHRSVSWYQQTPGQGLQFLFEYFSETQRNKGNFPGRFSGRQFSNSRSEMNVSTLELGDSALYLCASNPGQGFYEQYFGPGTRLTVT.